This entry lists 21 T cell receptor beta chains sequenced from one sample in a study of shared clonotypes between healthy human individuals. Some clones are missing from TCRdb's copy, which holds only in-frame ones; the method was immunoSEQ multiplex PCR. Altogether millions of clones are present, around nine tenths being singletons, with the ten largest covering around 0.15%. Sequenced material: naive CD4+ T cells sorted from blood. Regarding subset: CD45RA+ positively selected. These receptors all stem from a man in his late teens or twenties in good health.

This rearrangement joins TRBV9 to TRBJ2-3, with D perhaps TRBD1 or TRBD2 (5 bases each). Germline assignment: CDR1 SGDLS and CDR2 YYNGEE. The CDR3 is 16 amino acids. The V gene lost 0 bases and the J gene lost 1 base, with 12 bases spanning the gap. CDR3 nucleotide sequence: TGTGCCAGCAGCGTAGGGGGGTCCTTTCGCACAGATACGCAGTATTTT. Amino acid sequence: CASSVGGSFRTDTQYF.

As regards this clone: Compared with germline, one end of the junction differs, possibly owing to a read error. The V gene is TRBV5-4, the J gene TRBJ2-5, with D unclear. This CDR3 is built from 13 residues. In germline, CDR1 is SGHNT, CDR2 YYREEE (reference sequence). CDR3 sequence: CASSLDQQGTQYF. The CDR3 nucleotides are TGTGCCAGCAGCTTGGATCAGCAAGGGACCCAGTACTTC.

The rearrangement uses TRBV5-5 and TRBJ1-1; D unresolved. Trimming removed 3 bases at V and 3 bases at J, with 9 bases between. Per germline, CDR1 SGHKS and CDR2 YYEKEE (reference sequence). CDR3 length: 13 amino acids. CDR3 amino acids: CASSSHEYTEAFF. The CDR3 bases are TGTGCCAGCAGCTCCCATGAGTACACTGAAGCTTTCTTT. The full variable domain, its missing parts supplied by reference TRBV5-5 and TRBJ1-1, is DAGVTQSPTHLIKTRGQQVTLRCSPISGHKSVSWYQQVLGQGPQFIFQYYEKEERGRGNFPDRFSARQFPNYSSELNVNALLLGDSALYLCASSSHEYTEAFFGQGTRLTVV.

This clone was found a few times. This chain uses TRBV5-1 with TRBJ1-6, with 10 bases aligning to TRBD1. Germline V gene lookup returns CDR1 SGHRS and CDR2 YFSETQ. With 3 bases clipped from V and 12 bases from J, the junction kept 3 bases outside the gene matches. The CDR3 has 13 residues. DNA for the CDR3: TGCGCCAGCAGCTGGGGGACAGGGGAACCCCTCCACTTT. Translation: CASSWGTGEPLHF.

V is TRBV2 and J is TRBJ2-5; tentative D call: TRBD1 (7 bases). This CDR3 spans 14 amino acids. V lost 6 bases and J 5 bases, leaving 16 bases between the germline ends. CDR1 is SNHLY and CDR2 is FYNNEI in the germline V gene. The CDR3 here is CASRVGGGQETQYF. The DNA for the CDR3 is TGTGCCAGCAGGGTAGGAGGGGGCCAGGAGACCCAGTACTTC. Complete variable domain (other parts from reference TRBV2 and TRBJ2-5): EPEVTQTPSHQVTQMGQEVILRCVPISNHLYFYWYRQILGQKVEFLVSFYNNEISEKSEIFDDQFSVERPDGSNFTLKIRSTKLEDSAMYFCASRVGGGQETQYFGPGTRLLVL.

This chain connects TRBV30 to TRBJ2-5; D assignment may be TRBD1 or TRBD2 (5 bases each). Trimming cost V 3 bases and J 5 bases, with 13 bases left between them. This CDR3 is built from 13 residues. The germline gives CDR1 GTSNPN, CDR2 SVGIG (reference sequence). The CDR3 reads CAWSGALLETQYF. The CDR3 DNA sequence: TGTGCCTGGAGCGGGGCCCTCCTGGAGACCCAGTACTTC.

The gene calls are TRBV5-8 and TRBJ1-2, with D unresolved. V gave up 4 bases and J gave up 0 bases, with 10 bases separating them. Germline CDR1 and CDR2: SGHTS and YDEGEE. The CDR3 length is 14 residues. The CDR3 loop reads CASSRPTANYGYTF. CDR3 coding DNA: TGTGCCAGCAGCCGACCGACCGCTAACTATGGCTACACCTTC.

The V and J genes are TRBV28 and TRBJ2-7; 7 nucleotides align to TRBD1. CDR1 and CDR2 (germline): MDHEN, SYDVKM. The CDR3 length is 14 residues. Trimming at V came to 3 bases and at J to 1 base, leaving 3 bases not matched to a gene. CDR3 in amino acids: CASSFQGQSYEQYF. The CDR3 DNA reads as TGTGCCAGCAGTTTTCAGGGACAGTCCTACGAGCAGTACTTC.

This clone was seen only once. The chain couples TRBV29-1 to TRBJ1-2; D uncertain. The V end was cut by 3 bases, the J end by 1 base, with 6 bases between. This CDR3 contains 12 residues. The germline gives CDR1 SQVTM, CDR2 ANQGSEA. CDR3 coding DNA: TGCAGCGTTGATCCAGTTAACTATGGCTACACCTTC. Protein: CSVDPVNYGYTF.

The gene calls are TRBV28 and TRBJ2-2, with 7 bases matching TRBD1. The V segment lost 7 bases and the J segment 0 bases; nucleotides outside the gene matches: 5. Germline assignment: CDR1 MDHEN and CDR2 SYDVKM. The CDR3 covers 15 residues. CDR3 loop: CASMGQGANTGELFF. The CDR3 DNA is TGTGCCAGCATGGGGCAGGGGGCGAACACCGGGGAGCTGTTTTTT.

The genes are TRBV7-2 and TRBJ1-2; D not resolved. The CDR3 has 14 residues. The germline V gene has CDR1 SGHTA and CDR2 FQGNSA. V was clipped by 2 bases and J by 1 base, with 8 bases between them. This CDR3 is CASSLSGINYGYTF. Here the CDR3 DNA reads TGTGCCAGCAGCTTATCGGGTATTAACTATGGCTACACCTTC.

As concerns this clone: Within the sample, other DNA sequences also encode this same CDR3. This chain connects TRBV18 to TRBJ2-5; a possible D gene is TRBD2 (5 bases). Between the trimmed V and J ends, which lost 3 bases and 5 bases, there was a span of 7 bases. Germline V CDR1 and CDR2: KGHSH, LQKENI. The CDR3 is made up of 12 amino acids. The CDR3, as DNA: TGTGCCAGCTCACCGGGAGCGGAGACCCAGTACTTC. As protein: CASSPGAETQYF.

This chain uses TRBV10-3 with TRBJ1-5; D is unresolved. The CDR3 totals 15 residues. Germline V gives CDR1 ENHRY, CDR2 SYGVKD. Trimming took 0 bases from V and 6 from J, leaving 12 bases between them. The CDR3 here is CAISESSGSAQPQHF. CDR3 bases: TGTGCCATCAGTGAGTCGTCGGGGTCTGCTCAGCCCCAGCATTTT.

The rearrangement links TRBV6-5 to TRBJ2-3; D is undetermined. Germline CDR1 is MNHEY and CDR2 is SVGAGI. The CDR3 extends over 14 amino acids. Trimming shortened V by 2 bases and J by 1 base, and 7 bases separated the two germline ends. The CDR3 protein is CASSYVVGTDTQYF. The CDR3 DNA is TGTGCCAGCAGTTACGTGGTTGGCACAGATACGCAGTATTTT.

This chain connects TRBV27 to TRBJ1-1, with D unclear. Germline loops: CDR1 MNHEY, CDR2 SMNVEV (reference sequence). Between the trimmed V and J ends, which lost 6 bases and 1 base, there was a span of 15 bases. The CDR3 is made up of 15 amino acids. The CDR3 region is CASRGLGPRNTEAFF. The CDR3, as DNA: TGTGCCAGCAGGGGTCTAGGACCGAGGAACACTGAAGCTTTCTTT.

J is TRBJ1-5 and V is TRBV6-6; TRBD1 matches 7 bases. CDR3 length: 14 amino acids. The germline gives CDR1 MNHNY, CDR2 SVGAGI (reference sequence). V gave up 2 bases and J gave up 9 bases; unmatched junction bases: 7. CDR3 protein: CASSYRDREGPQHF. Written as DNA, the CDR3 is TGTGCCAGCAGTTACAGGGACAGAGAAGGGCCCCAGCATTTT.

With respect to this clone: The junction shows a germline mismatch at one end, possibly a read error. This chain connects TRBV6-8 to TRBJ2-7; TRBD2 agrees at 16 bases. This CDR3 comprises 21 residues. Germline V gene sequence: CDR1 MNHGY, CDR2 SAAAGT. The CDR3 DNA follows: TGTGCCAGCAGTTGGCCGGGAGCCGGGACTAGCGGGGGGGAGGGCTCCCACGAGCAGTACTTC. Protein product: CASSWPGAGTSGGEGSHEQYF.

This sequence joins TRBV5-1 and TRBJ2-7, with 8 positions matching TRBD2. Per germline, CDR1 SGHRS and CDR2 YFSETQ. This CDR3 region has 14 residues. V gave up 3 bases and J gave up 4 bases; unmatched junction bases: 6. DNA for the CDR3: TGCGCCAGCAGCTATCAAAGCGGGAGTTACGAGCAGTACTTC. It encodes CASSYQSGSYEQYF.

The chain carries TRBV5-1 and TRBJ2-3, with 9 bases fitting TRBD2. Germline CDR1 reads SGHRS; CDR2 reads YFSETQ. The CDR3 runs to 16 residues. Losses at the gene ends were 9 bases for V and 2 bases for J; bases not matched to a gene: 13. CDR3 nucleotide sequence: TGCGCCACCTCCTTTCGTGCGGGGGGGTTCACAGATACGCAGTATTTT. As protein: CATSFRAGGFTDTQYF.

The V and J genes are TRBV6-6 and TRBJ2-3, with D tentatively TRBD2 (5 bases). Germline V lookup: CDR1 MNHNY, CDR2 SVGAGI (reference sequence). V lost 0 bases and J 1 base, leaving 11 bases between the germline ends. This CDR3 has 16 residues. Here the CDR3 reads CASSYSFVGGTDTQYF. Written as DNA, the CDR3 is TGTGCCAGCAGTTACTCGTTCGTGGGAGGCACAGATACGCAGTATTTT.

The chain uses TRBV14 and TRBJ1-5; 7 bases map to TRBD1. CDR1 SGHDN and CDR2 FVKESK come from the germline V gene. V lost 4 bases, J lost 5 bases, and 20 bases stayed unmatched. CDR3 length: 19 residues. DNA of the CDR3: TGTGCCAGCAGCCCACCTAATCAAGACAGGGATGTAAGGTATCAGCCCCAGCATTTT. This encodes CASSPPNQDRDVRYQPQHF.